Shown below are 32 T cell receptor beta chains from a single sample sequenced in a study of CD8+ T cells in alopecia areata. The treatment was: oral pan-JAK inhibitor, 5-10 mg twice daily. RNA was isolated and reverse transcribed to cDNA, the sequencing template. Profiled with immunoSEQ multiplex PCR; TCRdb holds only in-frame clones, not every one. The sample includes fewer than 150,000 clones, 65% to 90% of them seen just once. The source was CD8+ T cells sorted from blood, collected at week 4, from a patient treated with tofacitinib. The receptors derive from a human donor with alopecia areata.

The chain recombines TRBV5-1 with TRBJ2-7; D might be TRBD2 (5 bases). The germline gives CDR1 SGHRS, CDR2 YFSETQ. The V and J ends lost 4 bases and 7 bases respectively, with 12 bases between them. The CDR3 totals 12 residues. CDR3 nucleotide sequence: TGCGCCAGCAGCCTGCTGGAGGAGGAGCAGTACTTC. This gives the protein CASSLLEEEQYF.

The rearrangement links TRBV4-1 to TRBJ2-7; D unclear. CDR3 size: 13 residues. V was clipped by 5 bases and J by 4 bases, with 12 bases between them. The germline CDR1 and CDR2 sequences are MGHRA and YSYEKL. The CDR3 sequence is CASSYLLPYEQYF. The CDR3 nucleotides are TGCGCCAGCAGCTACTTACTACCTTACGAGCAGTACTTC.

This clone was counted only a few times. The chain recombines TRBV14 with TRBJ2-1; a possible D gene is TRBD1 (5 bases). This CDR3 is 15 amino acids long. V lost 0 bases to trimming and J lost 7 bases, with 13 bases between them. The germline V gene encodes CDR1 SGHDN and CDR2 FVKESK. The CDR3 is CASSQDGQGVNEQFF. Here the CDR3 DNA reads TGTGCCAGCAGCCAAGATGGCCAGGGTGTGAATGAGCAGTTCTTC.

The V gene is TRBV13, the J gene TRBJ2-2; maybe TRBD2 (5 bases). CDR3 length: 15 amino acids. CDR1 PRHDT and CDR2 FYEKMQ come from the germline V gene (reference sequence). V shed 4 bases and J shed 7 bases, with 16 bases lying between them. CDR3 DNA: TGTGCCAGCAGCTCGTCAGACTACCAGGTCGGGGAGCTGTTTTTT. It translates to CASSSSDYQVGELFF.

Here the CDR3 reads CASPDRGEANYGYTF. The DNA of the CDR3 is TGTGCCTCCCCGGACAGGGGGGAGGCTAACTATGGCTACACCTTC. The V call is TRBV30, the J call TRBJ1-2, with 10 bases that match TRBD1. The CDR3 runs 15 residues. Germline V gene data show CDR1 as GTSNPN and CDR2 as SVGIG (reference sequence). V shed 7 bases and J 0 bases; nucleotides not matched to a gene: 8.

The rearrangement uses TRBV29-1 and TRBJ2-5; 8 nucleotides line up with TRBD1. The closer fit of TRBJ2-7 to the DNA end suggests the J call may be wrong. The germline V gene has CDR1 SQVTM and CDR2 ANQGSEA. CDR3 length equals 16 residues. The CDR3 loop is CSVEIGWAGGLSEQYF. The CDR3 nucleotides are TGCAGCGTTGAAATCGGTTGGGCAGGGGGCCTCAGCGAGCAGTACTTC.

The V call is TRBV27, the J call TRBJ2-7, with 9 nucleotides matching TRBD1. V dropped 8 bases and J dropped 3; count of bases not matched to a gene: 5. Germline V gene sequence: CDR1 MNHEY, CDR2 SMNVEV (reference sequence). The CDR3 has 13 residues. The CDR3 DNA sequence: TGTGCCAGCGCACAGGGGGCGGTCTACGAGCAGTACTTC. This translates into CASAQGAVYEQYF.

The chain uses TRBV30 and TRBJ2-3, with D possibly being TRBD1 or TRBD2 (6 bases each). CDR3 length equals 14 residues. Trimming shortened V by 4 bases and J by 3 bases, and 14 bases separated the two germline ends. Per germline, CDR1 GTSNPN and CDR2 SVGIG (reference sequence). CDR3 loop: CAWTRGAGTDTQYF. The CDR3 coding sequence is TGTGCCTGGACGAGGGGGGCAGGAACAGATACGCAGTATTTT.

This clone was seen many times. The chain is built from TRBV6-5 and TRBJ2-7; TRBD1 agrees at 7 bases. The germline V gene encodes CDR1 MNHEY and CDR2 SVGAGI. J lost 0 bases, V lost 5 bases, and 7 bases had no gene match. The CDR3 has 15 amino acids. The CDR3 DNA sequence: TGTGCCAGCAGTACAGGGGCCTCAAGCTCCTACGAGCAGTACTTC. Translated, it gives CASSTGASSSYEQYF.

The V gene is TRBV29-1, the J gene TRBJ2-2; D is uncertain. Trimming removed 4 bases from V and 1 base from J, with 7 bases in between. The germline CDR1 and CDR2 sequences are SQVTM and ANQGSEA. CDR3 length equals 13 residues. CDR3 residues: CSVVGQNTGELFF. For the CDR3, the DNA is TGCAGCGTTGTCGGCCAGAACACCGGGGAGCTGTTTTTT.

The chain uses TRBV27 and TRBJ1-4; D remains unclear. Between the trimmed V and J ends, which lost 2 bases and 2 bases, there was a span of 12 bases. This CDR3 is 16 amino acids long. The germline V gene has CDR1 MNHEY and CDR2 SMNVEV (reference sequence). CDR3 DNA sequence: TGTGCCAGCAGTTTAGGTCCCGGAAGGACTAATGAAAAACTGTTTTTT. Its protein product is CASSLGPGRTNEKLFF. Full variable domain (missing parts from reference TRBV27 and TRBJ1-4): EAQVTQNPRYLITVTGKKLTVTCSQNMNHEYMSWYRQDPGLGLRQIYYSMNVEVTDKGDVPEGYKVSRKEKRNFPLILESPSPNQTSLYFCASSLGPGRTNEKLFFGSGTQLSVL.

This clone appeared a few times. Here the CDR3 DNA reads TGTGCCAGCAGCTTATCTCTGCAGGGGGGCTACGAGCAGTACTTC. Translation: CASSLSLQGGYEQYF. The chain links TRBV7-9 to TRBJ2-7; a weak D match, TRBD1 (7 bases). CDR1 and CDR2 from the germline V gene are SEHNR and FQNEAQ (reference sequence). Between the trimmed V and J ends, which lost 2 bases and 3 bases, there was a span of 14 bases. This CDR3 has 15 amino acids.

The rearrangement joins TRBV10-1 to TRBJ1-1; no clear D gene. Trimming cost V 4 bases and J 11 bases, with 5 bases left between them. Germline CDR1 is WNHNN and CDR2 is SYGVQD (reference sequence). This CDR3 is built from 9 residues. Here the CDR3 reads CASSVAAFF. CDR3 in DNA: TGCGCCAGCAGTGTAGCCGCTTTCTTT.

For the CDR3, the DNA is TGTGCCAGCCAGGAGACCCAGTACTTC. Residues: CASQETQYF. The chain uses TRBV21-1 and TRBJ2-5; the D call TRBD1 from the table was never checked on the DNA. TRBV21-1 counts as a pseudogene. This CDR3 has 9 residues.

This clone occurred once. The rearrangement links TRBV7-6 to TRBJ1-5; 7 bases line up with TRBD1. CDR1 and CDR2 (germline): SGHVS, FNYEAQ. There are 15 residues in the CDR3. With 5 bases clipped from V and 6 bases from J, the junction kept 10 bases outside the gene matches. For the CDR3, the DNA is TGTGCCAGCAGCCCAGACGGCAGGGGGAGTCAGCCCCAGCATTTT. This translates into CASSPDGRGSQPQHF.

CDR3 DNA sequence: TGTGCCACCAGAGTCAGAGCAGGGGCCGCTCCAAATCAGCCCCAGCATTTT. Translated, it gives CATRVRAGAAPNQPQHF. The chain recombines TRBV15 with TRBJ1-5; a possible D gene is TRBD1 (6 bases). This CDR3 contains 17 residues. The germline V and J ends were trimmed by 6 bases and 4 bases, with 22 bases remaining between them. Germline V gene lookup returns CDR1 LNHNV and CDR2 YYDKDF (reference sequence).

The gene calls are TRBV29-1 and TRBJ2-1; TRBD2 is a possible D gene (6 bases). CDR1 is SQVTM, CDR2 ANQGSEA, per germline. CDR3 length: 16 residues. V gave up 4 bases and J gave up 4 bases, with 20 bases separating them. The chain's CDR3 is CSVGGSIGTVYNEQFF. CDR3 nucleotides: TGCAGCGTTGGAGGATCAATCGGGACTGTTTACAATGAGCAGTTCTTC.

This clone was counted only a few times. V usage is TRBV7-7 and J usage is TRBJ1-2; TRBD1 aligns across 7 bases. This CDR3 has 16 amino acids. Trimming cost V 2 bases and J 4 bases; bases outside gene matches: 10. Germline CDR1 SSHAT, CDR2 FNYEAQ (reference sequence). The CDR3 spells CASSLTGETAGYGYTF. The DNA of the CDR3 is TGTGCCAGCAGCTTAACAGGGGAAACGGCGGGCTATGGCTACACCTTC.

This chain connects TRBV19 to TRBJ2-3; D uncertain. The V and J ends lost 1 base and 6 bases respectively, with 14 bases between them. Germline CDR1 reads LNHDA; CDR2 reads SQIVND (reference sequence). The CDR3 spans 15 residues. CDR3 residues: CASSIGYRVGDTQYF. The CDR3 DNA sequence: TGTGCCAGTAGTATAGGGTACAGAGTAGGCGATACGCAGTATTTT.

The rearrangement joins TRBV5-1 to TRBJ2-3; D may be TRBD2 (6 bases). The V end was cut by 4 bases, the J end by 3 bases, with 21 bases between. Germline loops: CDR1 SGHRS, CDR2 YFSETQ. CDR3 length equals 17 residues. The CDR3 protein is CASSHPRGTADTDTQYF. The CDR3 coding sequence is TGCGCCAGCAGCCACCCCCGGGGGACGGCTGATACAGATACGCAGTATTTT.

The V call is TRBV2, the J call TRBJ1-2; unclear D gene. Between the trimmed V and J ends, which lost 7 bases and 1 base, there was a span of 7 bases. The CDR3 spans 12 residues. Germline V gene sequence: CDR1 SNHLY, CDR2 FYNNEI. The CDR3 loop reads CASNSRNYGYTF. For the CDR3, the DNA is TGTGCCAGCAACTCCCGTAACTATGGCTACACCTTC.

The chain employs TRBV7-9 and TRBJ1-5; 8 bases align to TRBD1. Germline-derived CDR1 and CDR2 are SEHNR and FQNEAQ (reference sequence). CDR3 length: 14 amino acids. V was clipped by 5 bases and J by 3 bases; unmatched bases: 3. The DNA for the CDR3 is TGTGCCAGCAGCCCGACAGGGGACAATCAGCCCCAGCATTTT. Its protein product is CASSPTGDNQPQHF.

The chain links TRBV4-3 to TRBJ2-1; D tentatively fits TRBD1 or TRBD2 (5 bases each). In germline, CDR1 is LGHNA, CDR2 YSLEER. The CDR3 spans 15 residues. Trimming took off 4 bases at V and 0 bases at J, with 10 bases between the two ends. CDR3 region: CASSPRDGSYNEQFF. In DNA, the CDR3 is TGCGCCAGCAGCCCCCGGGACGGCTCCTACAATGAGCAGTTCTTC.

The CDR3 is CASSLYRGGTDTQYF. Written as DNA, the CDR3 is TGTGCCAGCAGTCTATACAGGGGAGGCACAGATACGCAGTATTTT. V is TRBV6-1 and J is TRBJ2-3; 7 bases line up with TRBD1. Germline trimming cut 5 bases from V and 1 base from J; bases unmatched to any gene: 6. The CDR3 is 15 amino acids. The V gene's germline CDR1 is MNHNS and CDR2 SASEGT.

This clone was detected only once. Here the CDR3 reads CASSLIIYEQYF. The CDR3 DNA sequence: TGTGCCAGCAGCCTGATCATCTACGAGCAGTACTTC. This chain connects TRBV7-9 to TRBJ2-7; D uncertain. The CDR3 extends over 12 amino acids. Looked up from germline, CDR1 is SEHNR and CDR2 is FQNEAQ (reference sequence). V was pared by 5 bases and J by 3 bases, with 8 bases between.

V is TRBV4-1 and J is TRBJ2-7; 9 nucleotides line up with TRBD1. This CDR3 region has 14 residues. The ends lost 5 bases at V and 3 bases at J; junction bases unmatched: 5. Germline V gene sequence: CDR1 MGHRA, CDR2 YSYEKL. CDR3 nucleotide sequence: TGCGCCAGCAGCACAGGGACAGGGAGCTACGAGCAGTACTTC. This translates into CASSTGTGSYEQYF.

This chain's CDR3 is CASSFEGRGLIPYEQYF. In nucleotides, the CDR3 is TGTGCCAGCAGTTTTGAGGGCAGGGGGCTCATTCCCTACGAGCAGTACTTC. The chain links TRBV28 to TRBJ2-7; 8 nucleotides line up with TRBD1. The CDR3 is 17 residues long. The V gene's germline CDR1 is MDHEN and CDR2 SYDVKM. J was trimmed by 2 bases and V by 3 bases; bases with no gene match: 12.

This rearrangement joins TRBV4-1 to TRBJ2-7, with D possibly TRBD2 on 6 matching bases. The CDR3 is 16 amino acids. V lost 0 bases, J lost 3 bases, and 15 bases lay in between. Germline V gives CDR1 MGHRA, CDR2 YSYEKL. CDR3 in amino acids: CASSQEVAANFYEQYF. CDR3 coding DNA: TGCGCCAGCAGCCAAGAGGTAGCGGCTAATTTCTACGAGCAGTACTTC.

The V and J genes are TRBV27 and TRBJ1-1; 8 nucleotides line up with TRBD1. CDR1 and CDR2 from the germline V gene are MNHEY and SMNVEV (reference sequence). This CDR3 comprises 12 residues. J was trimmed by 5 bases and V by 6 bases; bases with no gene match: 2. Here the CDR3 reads CASRGTGTEAFF. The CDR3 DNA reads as TGTGCCAGCAGGGGGACAGGAACTGAAGCTTTCTTT.

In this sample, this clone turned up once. The DNA for the CDR3 is TGTGCCAGCAGCCGTACTGAAAGGGCCTACGAGCAGTACTTC. Translated: CASSRTERAYEQYF. V usage is TRBV7-9 and J usage is TRBJ2-7; D is unresolved. Germline V gene data show CDR1 as SEHNR and CDR2 as FQNEAQ (reference sequence). This CDR3 region has 14 residues. Trimming removed 5 bases at V and 2 bases at J, with 13 bases between.

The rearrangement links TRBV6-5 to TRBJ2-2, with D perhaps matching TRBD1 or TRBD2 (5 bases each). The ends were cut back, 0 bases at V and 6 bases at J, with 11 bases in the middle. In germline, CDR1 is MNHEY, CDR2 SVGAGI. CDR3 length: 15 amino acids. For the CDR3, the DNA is TGTGCCAGCAGTTACTCGGGGCCCGGGGCCGGGGAGCTGTTTTTT. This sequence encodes CASSYSGPGAGELFF.

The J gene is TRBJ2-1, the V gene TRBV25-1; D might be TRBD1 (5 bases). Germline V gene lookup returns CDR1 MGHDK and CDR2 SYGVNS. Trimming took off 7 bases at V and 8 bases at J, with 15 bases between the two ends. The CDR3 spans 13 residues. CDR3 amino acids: CASTRQGRDEQFF. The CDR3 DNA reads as TGTGCCAGCACCCGGCAGGGCCGGGATGAGCAGTTCTTC.